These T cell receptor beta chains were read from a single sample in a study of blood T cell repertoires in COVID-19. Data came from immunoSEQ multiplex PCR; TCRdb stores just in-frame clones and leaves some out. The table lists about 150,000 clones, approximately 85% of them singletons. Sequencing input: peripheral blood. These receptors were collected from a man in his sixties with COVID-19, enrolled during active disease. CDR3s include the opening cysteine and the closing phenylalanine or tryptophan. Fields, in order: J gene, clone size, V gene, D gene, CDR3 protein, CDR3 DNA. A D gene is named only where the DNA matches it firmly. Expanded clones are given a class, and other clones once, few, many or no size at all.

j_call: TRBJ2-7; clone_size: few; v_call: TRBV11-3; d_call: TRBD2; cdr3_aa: CASSLRLAGVYEQYF; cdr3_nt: TGTGCCAGCAGCTTACGACTAGCGGGAGTCTACGAGCAGTACTTC
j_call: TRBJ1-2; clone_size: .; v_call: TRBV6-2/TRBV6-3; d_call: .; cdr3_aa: CASSYALTGTGYTF; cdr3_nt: TGTGCCAGCAGTTACGCGCTCACAGGGACCGGCTACACCTTC
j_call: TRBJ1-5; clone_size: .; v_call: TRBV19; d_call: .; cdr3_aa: CASSIQNNQPQHF; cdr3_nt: TGTGCCAGTAGTATACAGAACAATCAGCCCCAGCATTTT
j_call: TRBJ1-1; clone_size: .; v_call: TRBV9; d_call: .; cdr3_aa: CASSGGGNMNTEAFF; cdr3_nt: TGTGCCAGCAGCGGAGGGGGAAACATGAACACTGAAGCTTTCTTT
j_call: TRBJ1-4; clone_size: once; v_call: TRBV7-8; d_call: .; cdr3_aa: CASSLDPPVKLFF; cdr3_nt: TGTGCCAGCAGCTTAGATCCTCCGGTCAAACTGTTTTTT
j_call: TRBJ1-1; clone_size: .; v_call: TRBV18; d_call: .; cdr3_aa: CASSPGDSRNTEAFF; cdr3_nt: TGTGCCAGCTCACCGGGGGACTCCCGGAACACTGAAGCTTTCTTT
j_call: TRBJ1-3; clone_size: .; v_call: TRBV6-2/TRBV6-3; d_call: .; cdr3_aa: CASSLYYGVTGNTIYF; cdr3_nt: TGTGCCAGCAGCCTTTATTACGGGGTCACTGGAAACACCATATATTTT
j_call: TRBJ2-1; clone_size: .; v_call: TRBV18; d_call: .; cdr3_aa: CASSPGLLGDEQFF; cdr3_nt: TGTGCCAGCTCACCAGGTCTACTAGGCGATGAGCAGTTCTTC
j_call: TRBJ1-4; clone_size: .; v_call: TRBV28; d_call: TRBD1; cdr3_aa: CASREPTGTNEKLFF; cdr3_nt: TGTGCCAGCAGGGAACCGACAGGGACAAATGAAAAACTGTTTTTT
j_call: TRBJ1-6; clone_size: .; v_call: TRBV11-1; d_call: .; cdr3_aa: CASSSSRRPNSPLHF; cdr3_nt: TGTGCCAGCAGCTCGTCGCGGCGACCGAATTCACCCCTCCACTTT
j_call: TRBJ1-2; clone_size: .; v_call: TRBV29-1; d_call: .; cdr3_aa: CSVPRGGRETFSGYTF; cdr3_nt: TGCAGCGTACCTCGGGGGGGAAGAGAAACGTTCTCTGGCTACACCTTC
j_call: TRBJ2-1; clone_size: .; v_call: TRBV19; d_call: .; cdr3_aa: CASSIRGGGRRYNEQFF; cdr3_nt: TGTGCCAGTAGTATTAGGGGAGGGGGACGCCGCTACAATGAGCAGTTCTTC
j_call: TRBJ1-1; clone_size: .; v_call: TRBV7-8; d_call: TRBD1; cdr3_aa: CASRRTGGMGTEAFF; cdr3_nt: TGTGCCAGCAGGCGGACAGGGGGCATGGGAACTGAAGCTTTCTTT
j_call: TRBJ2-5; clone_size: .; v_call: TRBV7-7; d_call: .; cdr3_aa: CASSRDNQETQYF; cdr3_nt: TGTGCTAGCAGCAGGGACAATCAAGAGACCCAGTACTTC
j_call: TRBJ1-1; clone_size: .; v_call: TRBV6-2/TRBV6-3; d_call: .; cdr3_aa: CASSYLGGNTEAFF; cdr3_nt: TGTGCCAGCAGTTACTTGGGGGGGAACACTGAAGCTTTCTTT
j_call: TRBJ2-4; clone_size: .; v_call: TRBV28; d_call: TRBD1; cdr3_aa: CASSLLGQGVIQYF; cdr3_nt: TGTGCCAGCAGTTTATTGGGCCAGGGGGTCATTCAGTACTTC
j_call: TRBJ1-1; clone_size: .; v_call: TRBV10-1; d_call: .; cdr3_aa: CASSKQGCVVVNTEAFF; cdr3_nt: TGCGCCAGCAGCAAGCAGGGGTGTGTGGTTGTGAACACTGAAGCTTTCTTT
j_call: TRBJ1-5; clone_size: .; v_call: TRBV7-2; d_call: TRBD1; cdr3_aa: CASSAHRGQPQHF; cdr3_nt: TGTGCCAGCAGCGCCCACAGGGGACAGCCCCAGCATTTT
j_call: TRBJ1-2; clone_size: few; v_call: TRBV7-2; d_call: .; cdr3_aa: CASSLSSNYGYTF; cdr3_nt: TGTGCCAGCAGCTTATCCAGTAACTATGGCTACACCTTC
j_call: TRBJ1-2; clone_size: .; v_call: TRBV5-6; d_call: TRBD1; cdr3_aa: CASNLGQAYGYTF; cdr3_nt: TGTGCCAGCAACCTAGGACAGGCCTATGGCTACACCTTC